The 14 T cell receptor beta chains presented below share a single source sample, sequenced in a study of cytotoxic CD8 clonotypes in ibrutinib-treated CLL. Libraries were prepared by immunoSEQ multiplex PCR; TCRdb keeps only in-frame clonotypes and omits some of them. The sample lists under 150,000 clones, 84% occurring once. The material was PBMCs, obtained after 24 months of ibrutinib treatment. All receptors derive from a human donor with chronic lymphocytic leukemia.

This rearrangement joins TRBV5-1 to TRBJ2-1; 7 bases match TRBD2. J lost 6 bases, V lost 2 bases, and 2 bases had no gene match. The CDR3 runs 13 residues. Germline CDR1 SGHRS, CDR2 YFSETQ. The CDR3 spells CASSFGLVNEQFF. The CDR3 bases are TGCGCCAGCAGCTTCGGACTAGTCAATGAGCAGTTCTTC.

The J gene is TRBJ2-5, the V gene TRBV6-1, with D perhaps matching TRBD1 (5 bases). Germline V lookup: CDR1 MNHNS, CDR2 SASEGT. The V and J ends lost 6 bases and 2 bases respectively, with 13 bases between them. The CDR3 extends over 14 amino acids. CDR3 sequence: CASSPSGLQETQYF. As DNA, the CDR3 is TGTGCCAGCAGCCCCTCAGGGCTTCAAGAGACCCAGTACTTC.

Concerning this clone: At the DNA level, this CDR3 is encoded by other sequences in the same sample as well. The chain links TRBV27 to TRBJ1-2; tentatively, D is TRBD1 (5 bases). Germline assignment: CDR1 MNHEY and CDR2 SMNVEV (reference sequence). CDR3 length equals 12 residues. V lost 6 bases and J 8 bases, leaving 13 bases between the germline ends. CDR3 loop: CASRPWGDGYTF. The CDR3 DNA follows: TGTGCCAGCAGGCCTTGGGGCGACGGCTACACCTTC.

The chain employs TRBV28 and TRBJ1-1, with 7 nucleotides matching TRBD1. The CDR3 totals 12 residues. J was trimmed by 12 bases and V by 2 bases; bases with no gene match: 6. Germline V gene data show CDR1 as MDHEN and CDR2 as SYDVKM. The CDR3 sequence: CASSLRDREPFF. The DNA of the CDR3 is TGTGCCAGCAGTTTACGAGACAGGGAACCTTTCTTT.

This chain joins TRBV11-3 and TRBJ2-3; TRBD2 aligns across 10 bases. This CDR3 region has 16 residues. Germline V lookup: CDR1 SGHNT, CDR2 YENEEA. V dropped 3 bases and J dropped 6; count of bases not matched to a gene: 9. Written as DNA, the CDR3 is TGTGCCAGCAGCTTTAGGCTAGCGGGGGAGCGGGATACGCAGTATTTT. It specifies CASSFRLAGERDTQYF. Full variable domain (missing parts from reference TRBV11-3 and TRBJ2-3): EAGVVQSPRYKIIEKKQPVAFWCNPISGHNTLYWYLQNLGQGPELLIRYENEEAVDDSQLPKDRFSAERLKGVDSTLKIQPAELGDSAVYLCASSFRLAGERDTQYFGPGTRLTVL.

V and J are TRBV20-1 and TRBJ2-7; no firm D call. The ends were cut back, 3 bases at V and 5 bases at J, with 2 bases in the middle. From germline, CDR1 is DFQATT and CDR2 SNEGSKA (reference sequence). The CDR3 contains 9 residues. CDR3 residues: CSASDEQYF. In DNA form, the CDR3 reads TGCAGTGCTAGCGACGAGCAGTACTTC.

This clone was counted a few times. This chain links TRBV10-1 with TRBJ1-5, with D maybe TRBD1 (5 bases). This CDR3 is 13 amino acids long. Per germline, CDR1 WNHNN and CDR2 SYGVQD (reference sequence). Trimming took off 0 bases at V and 7 bases at J, with 7 bases between the two ends. The CDR3 is CASSESGVQPQHF. DNA of the CDR3: TGCGCCAGCAGTGAGTCAGGGGTCCAGCCCCAGCATTTT.

This clone was seen a single time. At one of its ends the junction is not consistent with the germline gene, which may arise from a read error. Written as DNA, the CDR3 is TGTGCCAGCAGTCAATGGGACAGACCTATGCAAGAGACCCAGTACTTC. Protein sequence: CASSQWDRPMQETQYF. The chain has TRBV10-3 and TRBJ2-5; the match to TRBD1 covers 7 bases. Germline loops: CDR1 ENHRY, CDR2 SYGVKD. The CDR3 is 16 residues long.

This clone was counted a single time. The genes are TRBV5-1 and TRBJ2-1, with 14 bases fitting TRBD2. Germline V lookup: CDR1 SGHRS, CDR2 YFSETQ. CDR3 length equals 20 residues. J lost 6 bases, V lost 4 bases, and 18 bases had no gene match. CDR3 amino acids: CASSHGTSGGVGVSFNEQFF. The CDR3 coding sequence is TGCGCCAGCAGCCACGGGACTAGCGGGGGCGTGGGGGTTTCTTTCAATGAGCAGTTCTTC.

In its sample, this clone was seen a few times. The chain recombines TRBV5-1 with TRBJ2-7; unclear D gene. Germline values: CDR1 SGHRS, CDR2 YFSETQ. This CDR3 has 15 residues. Trimming stripped 3 bases from V and 0 bases from J, with 13 bases between. This chain's CDR3 is CASSSSGRASYEQYF. CDR3 DNA sequence: TGCGCCAGCAGCTCGAGTGGACGGGCCTCCTACGAGCAGTACTTC.

This sequence joins TRBV27 and TRBJ1-1, with 7 nucleotides matching TRBD1. The junction had 12 bases not matched to a gene; V was cut back by 6 bases and J by 5 bases. The CDR3 is made up of 15 amino acids. From germline, CDR1 is MNHEY and CDR2 SMNVEV (reference sequence). CDR3 in amino acids: CASSPSTGARTEAFF. The DNA for the CDR3 is TGTGCCAGCAGCCCATCCACAGGGGCGCGTACTGAAGCTTTCTTT.

This chain joins TRBV29-1 and TRBJ2-1; 9 bases are shared with TRBD1. V lost 7 bases and J lost 1; bases outside the gene matches: 5. Germline V CDR1 and CDR2: SQVTM, ANQGSEA. CDR3 size: 14 residues. The CDR3 region is CSGMDRGSYNEQFF. DNA for the CDR3: TGCAGCGGAATGGACAGGGGTTCCTACAATGAGCAGTTCTTC.

The chain has TRBV7-9 and TRBJ2-7; no clear D. This CDR3 has 12 amino acids. The ends were cut back, 1 base at V and 4 bases at J, with 5 bases in the middle. The germline V gene has CDR1 SEHNR and CDR2 FQNEAQ (reference sequence). Here the CDR3 reads CASSLVSYEQYF. CDR3 nucleotide sequence: TGTGCCAGCAGCTTAGTGTCTTACGAGCAGTACTTC.

This clone was observed a handful of times. This chain uses TRBV27 with TRBJ1-2, with D unclear. The CDR3 length is 13 residues. V lost 6 bases, J lost 4 bases, and 12 bases lay in between. Germline-derived CDR1 and CDR2 are MNHEY and SMNVEV (reference sequence). The CDR3 loop reads CASSFPLGYGYTF. The CDR3 nucleotides are TGTGCCAGCAGCTTCCCTTTGGGCTATGGCTACACCTTC.